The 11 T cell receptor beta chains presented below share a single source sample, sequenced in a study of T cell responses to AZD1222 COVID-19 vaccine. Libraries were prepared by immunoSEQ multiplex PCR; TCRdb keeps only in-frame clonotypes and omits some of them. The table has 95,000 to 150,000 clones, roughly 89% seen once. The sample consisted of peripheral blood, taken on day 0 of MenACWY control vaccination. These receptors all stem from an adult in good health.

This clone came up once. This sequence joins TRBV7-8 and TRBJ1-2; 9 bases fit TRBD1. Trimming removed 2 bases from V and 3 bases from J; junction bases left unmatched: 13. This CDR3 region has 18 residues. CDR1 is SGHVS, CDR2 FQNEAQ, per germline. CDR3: CASSLNPLQGARDYGYTF. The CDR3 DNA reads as TGTGCCAGCAGCTTAAACCCGTTACAGGGGGCGCGGGACTATGGCTACACCTTC.

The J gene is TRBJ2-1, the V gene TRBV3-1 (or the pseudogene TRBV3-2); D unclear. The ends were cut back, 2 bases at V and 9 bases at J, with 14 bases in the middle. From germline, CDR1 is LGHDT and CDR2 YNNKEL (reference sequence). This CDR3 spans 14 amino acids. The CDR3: CASSQQPAPSEQFF. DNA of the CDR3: TGTGCCAGCAGCCAACAGCCGGCGCCCAGTGAGCAGTTCTTC.

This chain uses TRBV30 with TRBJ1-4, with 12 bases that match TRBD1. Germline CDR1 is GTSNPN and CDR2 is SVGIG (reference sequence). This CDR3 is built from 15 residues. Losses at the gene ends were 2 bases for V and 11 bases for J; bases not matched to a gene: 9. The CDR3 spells CAWSSVGQGARKLFF. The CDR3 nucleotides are TGTGCCTGGAGTTCGGTGGGACAGGGGGCGCGGAAACTGTTTTTT. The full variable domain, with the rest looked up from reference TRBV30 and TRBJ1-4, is SQTIHQWPATLVQPVGSPLSLECTVEGTSNPNLYWYRQAAGRGLQLLFYSVGIGQISSEVPQNLSASRPQDRQFILSSKKLLLSDSGFYLCAWSSVGQGARKLFFGSGTQLSVL.

The CDR3 region is CSAKGQGDTGELFF. The CDR3 DNA reads TGCAGCGCCAAGGGGCAGGGGGACACCGGGGAGCTGTTTTTT. This chain connects TRBV29-1 to TRBJ2-2, with 7 bases lining up with TRBD1. The V segment lost 7 bases and the J segment 3 bases; nucleotides outside the gene matches: 8. Germline assignment: CDR1 SQVTM and CDR2 ANQGSEA. The CDR3 has 14 residues.

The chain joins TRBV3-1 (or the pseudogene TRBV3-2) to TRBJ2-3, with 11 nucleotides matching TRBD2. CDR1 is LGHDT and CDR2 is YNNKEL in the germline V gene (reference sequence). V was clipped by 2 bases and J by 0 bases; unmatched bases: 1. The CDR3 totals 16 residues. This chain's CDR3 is CASSQRLAGSTDTQYF. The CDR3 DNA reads TGTGCCAGCAGCCAAAGACTAGCGGGAAGCACAGATACGCAGTATTTT.

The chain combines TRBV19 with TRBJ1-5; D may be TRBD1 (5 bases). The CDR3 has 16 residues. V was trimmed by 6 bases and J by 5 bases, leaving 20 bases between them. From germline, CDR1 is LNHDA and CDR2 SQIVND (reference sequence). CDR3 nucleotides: TGTGCCAGTAGGGGGGACCCGGGACCTTCCCATCAGCCCCAGCATTTT. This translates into CASRGDPGPSHQPQHF.

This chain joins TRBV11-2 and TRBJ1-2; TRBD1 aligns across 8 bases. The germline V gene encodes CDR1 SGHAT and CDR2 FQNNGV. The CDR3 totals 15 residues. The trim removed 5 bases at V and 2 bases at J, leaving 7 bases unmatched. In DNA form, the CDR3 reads TGTGCCAGCAGCCTGACAGGGGAGGGGAACTATGGCTACACCTTC. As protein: CASSLTGEGNYGYTF.

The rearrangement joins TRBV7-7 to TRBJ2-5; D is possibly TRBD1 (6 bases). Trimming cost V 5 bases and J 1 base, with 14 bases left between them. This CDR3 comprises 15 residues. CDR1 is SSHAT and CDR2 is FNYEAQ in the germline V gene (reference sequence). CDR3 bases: TGTGCCAGCAGCCCGGACAGCAGACTCCAAGAGACCCAGTACTTC. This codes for CASSPDSRLQETQYF.

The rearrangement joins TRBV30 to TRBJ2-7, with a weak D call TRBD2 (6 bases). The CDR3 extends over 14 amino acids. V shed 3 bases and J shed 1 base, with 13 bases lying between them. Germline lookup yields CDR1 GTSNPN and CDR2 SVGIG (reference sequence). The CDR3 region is CAWRAVGLSYEQYF. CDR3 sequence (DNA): TGTGCCTGGAGGGCCGTGGGACTGTCCTACGAGCAGTACTTC.

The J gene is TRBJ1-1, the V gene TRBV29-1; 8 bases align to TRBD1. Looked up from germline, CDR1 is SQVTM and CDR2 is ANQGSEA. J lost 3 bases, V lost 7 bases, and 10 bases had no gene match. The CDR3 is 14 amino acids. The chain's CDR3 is CSAKGSGQDTEAFF. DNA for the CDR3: TGCAGCGCTAAGGGTTCGGGACAGGACACTGAAGCTTTCTTT.

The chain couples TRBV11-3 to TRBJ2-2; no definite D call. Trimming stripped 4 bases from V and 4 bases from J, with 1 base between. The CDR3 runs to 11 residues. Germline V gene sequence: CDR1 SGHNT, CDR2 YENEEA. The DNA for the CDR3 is TGTGCCAGCAGCTCCACCGGGGAGCTGTTTTTT. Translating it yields CASSSTGELFF.